Below, 32 T cell receptor beta chains from the same sample are listed, as sequenced in a study of cytomegalovirus exposure and HLA in healthy donors. PCR involved 60 Vbeta and 13 Jbeta primers. Profiled with immunoSEQ multiplex PCR; TCRdb holds only in-frame clones, not every one. Counted here are some 36,000 clones, approximately 74% occurring once; the ten biggest clones make up approximately 7%. Input material: PBMCs. The receptors come from a man younger than 40 in good health and CMV-seronegative.

The rearrangement links TRBV5-4 to TRBJ2-5; maybe TRBD2 (6 bases). The V end lost 0 bases, the J end lost 2 bases, and 14 bases lay between the germline ends. This CDR3 spans 16 amino acids. Germline values: CDR1 SGHNT, CDR2 YYREEE (reference sequence). The CDR3 region is CASSLGGTETQETQYF. The CDR3, as DNA: TGTGCCAGCAGCTTGGGCGGGACCGAAACACAAGAGACCCAGTACTTC. The whole variable domain, filled in from reference TRBV5-4 and TRBJ2-5, reads ETGVTQSPTHLIKTRGQQVTLRCSSQSGHNTVSWYQQALGQGPQFIFQYYREEENGRGNFPPRFSGLQFPNYSSELNVNALELDDSALYLCASSLGGTETQETQYFGPGTRLLVL.

V is TRBV6-5 and J is TRBJ2-5; D is ambiguous. The V end lost 2 bases, the J end lost 5 bases, and 15 bases lay between the germline ends. Germline CDR1 reads MNHEY; CDR2 reads SVGAGI. This CDR3 region has 15 residues. CDR3 nucleotide sequence: TGTGCCAGCAGTTACACGAACCACCGCCAGGAGACCCAGTACTTC. Protein: CASSYTNHRQETQYF.

The rearrangement links TRBV20-1 to TRBJ1-4; maybe TRBD1 (5 bases). The V gene lost 5 bases and the J gene lost 8 bases, with 9 bases spanning the gap. The germline CDR1 and CDR2 sequences are DFQATT and SNEGSKA (reference sequence). The CDR3 covers 11 residues. CDR3 protein: CSAGAWEKLFF. CDR3 DNA: TGCAGTGCTGGGGCTTGGGAAAAACTGTTTTTT.

The J gene is TRBJ1-3, the V gene TRBV4-3; 11 bases fit TRBD1. V shed 0 bases and J 4 bases; nucleotides not matched to a gene: 5. CDR3 length: 17 amino acids. The germline V gene has CDR1 LGHNA and CDR2 YSLEER. The CDR3 loop reads CASSQDRTGGFGNTIYF. In DNA, the CDR3 is TGCGCCAGCAGCCAAGACAGGACAGGGGGCTTCGGAAACACCATATATTTT.

The chain joins TRBV2 to TRBJ2-1; D gene ambiguous. The germline V gene has CDR1 SNHLY and CDR2 FYNNEI. The CDR3 sequence is 10 residues long. V was shortened by 7 bases and J by 7 bases, with 5 bases between the two germline ends. The CDR3 is CASTGNEQFF. The CDR3 DNA reads TGTGCCAGCACCGGGAATGAGCAGTTCTTC.

This sequence joins TRBV10-3 and TRBJ2-7; TRBD1 matches 10 bases. This CDR3 has 15 residues. Germline lookup yields CDR1 ENHRY and CDR2 SYGVKD. With V trimmed by 3 bases and J by 6 bases, 8 bases remained unmatched. CDR3: CAISDRTGGPPEQYF. CDR3 coding DNA: TGTGCCATCAGTGATCGGACAGGGGGTCCTCCCGAGCAGTACTTC.

This clone occurred once. The chain recombines TRBV7-2 with TRBJ2-5; D is perhaps TRBD2 (5 bases). Trimming cost V 1 base and J 7 bases, with 7 bases left between them. The CDR3 contains 12 residues. Germline CDR1 SGHTA, CDR2 FQGNSA. The CDR3 coding sequence is TGTGCCAGCAGCTTAGTCCGGGGGACCCAGTACTTC. Translating it yields CASSLVRGTQYF. The full variable domain, in which reference TRBV7-2 and TRBJ2-5 provide the parts outside the CDR3, is GAGVSQSPSNKVTEKGKDVELRCDPISGHTALYWYRQSLGQGLEFLIYFQGNSAPDKSGLPSDRFSAERTGGSVSTLTIQRTQQEDSAVYLCASSLVRGTQYFGPGTRLLVL.

The gene calls are TRBV6-5 and TRBJ2-1, with D possibly being TRBD1 (6 bases). This CDR3 contains 14 residues. V was pared by 4 bases and J by 4 bases, with 11 bases between. Germline loops: CDR1 MNHEY, CDR2 SVGAGI. The DNA of the CDR3 is TGTGCCAGCAGTTCCACCGACAGGTACAATGAGCAGTTCTTC. Translation: CASSSTDRYNEQFF.

V usage is TRBV7-2 and J usage is TRBJ2-7; 11 bases map to TRBD2. The germline gives CDR1 SGHTA, CDR2 FQGNSA. The CDR3 consists of 14 residues. The trim removed 3 bases at V and 5 bases at J, leaving 3 bases unmatched. The CDR3 DNA sequence: TGTGCCAGCAGCTTTAGCGGGGGGGCTGACGAGCAGTACTTC. This codes for CASSFSGGADEQYF.

V usage is TRBV6-1 and J usage is TRBJ2-7; maybe TRBD2 (6 bases). In germline, CDR1 is MNHNS, CDR2 SASEGT. The V end lost 6 bases, the J end lost 9 bases, and 18 bases lay between the germline ends. This CDR3 is 13 amino acids long. The CDR3 sequence: CASSPGLPVRQYF. DNA of the CDR3: TGTGCCAGCAGCCCGGGACTCCCGGTGAGGCAGTACTTC.

The chain is built from TRBV6-5 and TRBJ1-5; D possibly corresponds to TRBD1 (6 bases). V was trimmed by 6 bases and J by 5 bases, leaving 14 bases between them. Germline V gene lookup returns CDR1 MNHEY and CDR2 SVGAGI. The CDR3 is 14 amino acids. CDR3 in DNA: TGTGCCAGCAGCCTTAGCAGGGGCGATCAGCCCCAGCATTTT. Its protein product is CASSLSRGDQPQHF.

The V call is TRBV6-5, the J call TRBJ2-1; 9 positions match TRBD1. The germline V gene encodes CDR1 MNHEY and CDR2 SVGAGI. The V segment lost 6 bases and the J segment 6 bases; nucleotides outside the gene matches: 3. CDR3 length equals 13 residues. In DNA form, the CDR3 reads TGTGCCAGCAGGCGGGACAGGGTCAATGAGCAGTTCTTC. Translation: CASRRDRVNEQFF.

There are a few counts of this clone. The J gene is TRBJ1-4, the V gene TRBV10-3, with TRBD1 matching 7 bases. The CDR3 totals 14 residues. V lost 4 bases to trimming and J lost 10 bases; unmatched junction nucleotides: 9. The germline CDR1 and CDR2 sequences are ENHRY and SYGVKD. DNA of the CDR3: TGTGCCATCAGTGGTTCGGAAGGGGGCAGAAAACTGTTTTTT. Its protein product is CAISGSEGGRKLFF.

The chain recombines TRBV10-2 with TRBJ1-1, with D perhaps TRBD1 (5 bases). The CDR3 contains 11 residues. V lost 7 bases to trimming and J lost 7 bases, with 10 bases between them. CDR1 WSHSY and CDR2 SAAADI come from the germline V gene. CDR3 DNA sequence: TGCGCCAGCACTGACGACAGTGAAGCTTTCTTT. Residues: CASTDDSEAFF.

The chain combines TRBV7-9 with TRBJ2-7, with 8 bases identical to TRBD1. Germline V lookup: CDR1 SEHNR, CDR2 FQNEAQ (reference sequence). Trimming removed 4 bases from V and 0 bases from J; junction bases left unmatched: 2. The CDR3 has 14 amino acids. CDR3 region: CASSYGQGSYEQYF. CDR3 coding DNA: TGTGCCAGCAGCTATGGACAGGGCTCCTACGAGCAGTACTTC.

The rearrangement uses TRBV9 and TRBJ2-3, with TRBD2 as a possible D gene (5 bases). Germline CDR1 and CDR2: SGDLS and YYNGEE. V was pared by 4 bases and J by 5 bases, with 11 bases between. This CDR3 has 13 amino acids. The CDR3 DNA is TGTGCCAGCAGCTGGAGGAGAGGAGATACGCAGTATTTT. Its translation is CASSWRRGDTQYF.

This clone has only one observation. The chain joins TRBV5-1 to TRBJ2-7, with D possibly TRBD1 on 5 matching bases. V shed 4 bases and J shed 3 bases, with 14 bases lying between them. The CDR3 runs 14 residues. Germline V CDR1 and CDR2: SGHRS, YFSETQ. The CDR3 region has the DNA TGCGCCAGCAGCCGCTCCCAGGGTAGCTACGAGCAGTACTTC. Protein: CASSRSQGSYEQYF.

CDR3 in DNA: TGTGCCAGCAGCGGGGCCCATCAGCCCCAGCATTTT. It is translated as CASSGAHQPQHF. The rearrangement joins TRBV5-6 to TRBJ1-5; D might be TRBD1 (5 bases). The CDR3 is made up of 12 amino acids. V gave up 4 bases and J gave up 5 bases, with 7 bases separating them. The germline V gene has CDR1 SGHDT and CDR2 YYEEEE.

This clone was observed a few times. V usage is TRBV5-1 and J usage is TRBJ1-6, with D possibly TRBD1 on 5 matching bases. Trimming shortened V by 2 bases and J by 4 bases, and 13 bases separated the two germline ends. Per germline, CDR1 SGHRS and CDR2 YFSETQ. This CDR3 is 16 amino acids long. The CDR3: CASSLAPGRYNSPLHF. The CDR3 nucleotides read TGCGCCAGCAGCTTAGCGCCAGGGCGGTATAATTCACCCCTCCACTTT.

The genes are TRBV7-9 and TRBJ1-2; D is ambiguous. Germline V gene lookup returns CDR1 SEHNR and CDR2 FQNEAQ (reference sequence). The ends were cut back, 1 base at V and 4 bases at J, with 10 bases in the middle. The length of the CDR3 is 14 residues. The CDR3 sequence is CASSLDGGFYGYTF. The CDR3 nucleotides are TGTGCCAGCAGCTTAGACGGCGGTTTCTATGGCTACACCTTC. The whole variable domain, filled in from reference TRBV7-9 and TRBJ1-2, reads DTGVSQNPRHKITKRGQNVTFRCDPISEHNRLYWYRQTLGQGPEFLTYFQNEAQLEKSRLLSDRFSAERPKGSFSTLEIQRTEQGDSAMYLCASSLDGGFYGYTFGSGTRLTVV.

V usage is TRBV5-1 and J usage is TRBJ2-7, with 8 bases matching TRBD1. Germline V CDR1 and CDR2: SGHRS, YFSETQ. This CDR3 region has 14 residues. The V segment lost 3 bases and the J segment 7 bases; nucleotides outside the gene matches: 9. The CDR3 region is CASSSRTGTGEQYF. The CDR3 region has the DNA TGCGCCAGCAGCTCTCGGACAGGGACGGGGGAGCAGTACTTC.

V and J are TRBV6-5 and TRBJ2-7, with D possibly being TRBD2 (6 bases). The germline CDR1 and CDR2 sequences are MNHEY and SVGAGI. V lost 4 bases to trimming and J lost 5 bases, with 15 bases between them. The CDR3 is 14 amino acids. The CDR3 sequence is CASSFRLGVDEQYF. CDR3 sequence (DNA): TGTGCCAGCAGTTTCCGACTAGGCGTAGACGAGCAGTACTTC.

This rearrangement joins TRBV7-9 to TRBJ1-4, with D unclear. The CDR3 contains 14 residues. With 9 bases removed from V and 4 bases from J, the gap between germline ends came to 15 bases. The germline gives CDR1 SEHNR, CDR2 FQNEAQ (reference sequence). The CDR3 region is CARQERPYNEKLFF. CDR3 in DNA: TGTGCCAGACAAGAGAGGCCCTATAATGAAAAACTGTTTTTT.

This clone was counted a few times. The chain recombines TRBV6-1 with TRBJ2-7; TRBD1 matches at 7 bases. This CDR3 region has 16 residues. V was clipped by 1 base and J by 0 bases; unmatched bases: 6. The germline gives CDR1 MNHNS, CDR2 SASEGT. CDR3 nucleotide sequence: TGTGCCAGCAGTGAAGATGGACAGGCGAGCTCCTACGAGCAGTACTTC. Its translation is CASSEDGQASSYEQYF.

V and J are TRBV6-1 and TRBJ2-1; D call uncertain. The CDR3 covers 11 residues. V lost 8 bases and J 5 bases, leaving 7 bases between the germline ends. Looked up from germline, CDR1 is MNHNS and CDR2 is SASEGT. DNA for the CDR3: TGTGCCAGCGGCCGCCACAATGAGCAGTTCTTC. Amino acids: CASGRHNEQFF.

The chain recombines TRBV21-1 with TRBJ1-5; whether TRBD1, the table's D call, matches the DNA was not checked. TRBV21-1 is a pseudogene locus. The CDR3 covers 13 residues. The CDR3: CASSRTENQPQHF. CDR3 bases: TGTGCCAGCAGCAGGACAGAAAATCAGCCCCAGCATTTT.

V usage is TRBV13 and J usage is TRBJ1-1; weak D call: TRBD1 (5 bases). The germline V gene has CDR1 PRHDT and CDR2 FYEKMQ (reference sequence). Trimming left V 1 base short and J 4 bases short, with 13 bases between. The CDR3 covers 15 residues. CDR3 bases: TGTGCCAGCAGCTTAGAAGGGGTCGGCCCCACTGAAGCTTTCTTT. Its protein product is CASSLEGVGPTEAFF.

This clone was detected a few times. This chain links TRBV25-1 with TRBJ1-4, with 7 positions matching TRBD1. Germline assignment: CDR1 MGHDK and CDR2 SYGVNS. The CDR3 totals 16 residues. Losses at the gene ends were 3 bases for V and 6 bases for J; bases not matched to a gene: 10. This chain's CDR3 is CASSDRDRAAYEKLFF. Written as DNA, the CDR3 is TGTGCCAGCAGTGATCGAGACAGGGCGGCTTATGAAAAACTGTTTTTT.

This chain joins TRBV28 and TRBJ2-1; 11 bases align to TRBD1. CDR3 length equals 14 residues. V was clipped by 8 bases and J by 4 bases; unmatched bases: 4. Per germline, CDR1 MDHEN and CDR2 SYDVKM. CDR3 in amino acids: CASGTGGPYNEQFF. CDR3 sequence (DNA): TGTGCCAGCGGGACAGGGGGACCATACAATGAGCAGTTCTTC.

This sequence joins TRBV4-1 and TRBJ2-3; 7 positions match TRBD1. Germline V lookup: CDR1 MGHRA, CDR2 YSYEKL. The CDR3 extends over 15 amino acids. The J segment lost 10 bases and the V segment lost 0 bases, leaving 10 bases of the junction unmatched. CDR3 DNA: TGCGCCAGCAGCCAAGATACCCGACAGGGTATATCGCAGTATTTT. This sequence encodes CASSQDTRQGISQYF.

This clone was picked up a small number of times. This sequence joins TRBV11-3 and TRBJ2-2, with 7 bases that match TRBD2. Germline trimming cut 6 bases from V and 7 bases from J; bases unmatched to any gene: 11. In germline, CDR1 is SGHNT, CDR2 YENEEA. This CDR3 comprises 15 residues. This chain's CDR3 is CASRATSAPGGELFF. CDR3 in DNA: TGTGCCAGCAGAGCTACTAGCGCACCGGGCGGGGAGCTGTTTTTT.

The genes are TRBV28 and TRBJ1-2, with D possibly matching TRBD1 (6 bases). The V gene's germline CDR1 is MDHEN and CDR2 SYDVKM. Trimming pared 7 bases from V and 2 bases from J, leaving 14 bases between. CDR3 length equals 14 residues. The CDR3 sequence: CASNTGGGNYGYTF. Written as DNA, the CDR3 is TGTGCCAGCAACACCGGGGGGGGCAACTATGGCTACACCTTC.